This T cell receptor beta chain was identified during a study of tumor-infiltrating lymphocytes in oesophageal squamous cell carcinoma. Per germline, CDR1 SSHAT and CDR2 FNYEAQ (reference sequence). CDR3 length: 15 residues. This clonotype ranks as medium-sized (0.01 to 0.1%). The junction differs from germline at one of its ends, possibly a read error. TCRdb independently ran MiXCR on the PCR reads; one entry per CDR3 protein. The data contain roughly 12,000 distinct CDR3 sequences, approximately 50% of them seen just once; the ten biggest clones take up 40% to 45%. The chain is built from TRBV7-7 and TRBJ2-5; 7 nucleotides align to TRBD1. The source of this sequence is a female donor with esophageal squamous cell carcinoma. Sequenced input: esophageal tumor tissue. The CDR3 sequence: CASTPGLGGGETQYF. CDR3 DNA: TGTGCTAGCACTCCCGGTCTAGGGGGCGGGGAGACCCAGTACTTC.